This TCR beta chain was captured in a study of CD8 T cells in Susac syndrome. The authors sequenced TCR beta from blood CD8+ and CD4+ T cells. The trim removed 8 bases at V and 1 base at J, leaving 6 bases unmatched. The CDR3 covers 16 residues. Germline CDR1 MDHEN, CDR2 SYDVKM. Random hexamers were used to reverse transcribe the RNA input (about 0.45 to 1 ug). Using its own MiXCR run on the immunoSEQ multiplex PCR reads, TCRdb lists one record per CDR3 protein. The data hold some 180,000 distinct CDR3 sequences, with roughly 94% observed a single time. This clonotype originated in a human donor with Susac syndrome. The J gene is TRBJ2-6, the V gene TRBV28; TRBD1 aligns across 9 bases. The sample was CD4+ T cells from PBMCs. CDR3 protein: CASAGTGTSGANVLTF. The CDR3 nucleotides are TGTGCCAGCGCCGGGACAGGGACTTCTGGGGCCAACGTCCTGACTTTC.